Given below is one TCR beta chain in context. This record comes from a study of technical replicates of blood from a few donors. Per the germline V gene, CDR1 is MDHEN and CDR2 is SYDVKM. V dropped 4 bases and J dropped 0 bases, with 19 bases sitting between them. This CDR3 is built from 17 residues. The table came from immunoSEQ multiplex PCR; TCRdb's copy has only in-frame clones and leaves some out. The table has 83,000 or so clones, over 85% seen once. Sequenced: T cells isolated from PBMCs. The clonotype comes from a human donor in good health. The chain is built from TRBV28 and TRBJ2-7; D unresolved. The CDR3 DNA reads TGTGCCAGCAGTTATAACCCTGTGCCGGGTAGCTCCTACGAGCAGTACTTC. This gives the protein CASSYNPVPGSSYEQYF.